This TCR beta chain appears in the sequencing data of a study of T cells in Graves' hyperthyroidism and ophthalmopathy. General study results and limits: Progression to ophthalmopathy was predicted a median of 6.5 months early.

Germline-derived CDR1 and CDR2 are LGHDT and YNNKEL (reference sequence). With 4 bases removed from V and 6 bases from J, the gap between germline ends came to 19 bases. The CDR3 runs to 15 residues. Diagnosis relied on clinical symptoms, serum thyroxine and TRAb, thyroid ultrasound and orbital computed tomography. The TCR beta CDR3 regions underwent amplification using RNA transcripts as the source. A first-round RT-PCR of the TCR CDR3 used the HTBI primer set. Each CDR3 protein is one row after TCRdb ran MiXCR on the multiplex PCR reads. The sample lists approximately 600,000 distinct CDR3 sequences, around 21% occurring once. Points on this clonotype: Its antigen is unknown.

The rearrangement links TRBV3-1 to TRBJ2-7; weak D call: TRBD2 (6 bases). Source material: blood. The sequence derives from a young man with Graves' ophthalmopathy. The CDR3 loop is CASSLTGARSSEQYF. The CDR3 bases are TGTGCCAGCAGCCTTACGGGAGCGCGATCGTCCGAGCAGTACTTC.